Below, 27 T cell receptor beta chains from the same sample are listed, as sequenced in a study of PD-L1 blockade in urothelial cancer. The data were produced by immunoSEQ multiplex PCR, yet TCRdb's version contains in-frame clones alone and is incomplete. The table lists some 52,000 clones, nearly 85% of them singletons. The material sequenced was PBMCs, taken around atezolizumab (anti-PD-L1) treatment. The origin of the receptors is a man aged 35 to 55 with urothelial cancer.

The J gene is TRBJ1-2, the V gene TRBV29-1, with D possibly TRBD1 on 5 matching bases. Germline lookup yields CDR1 SQVTM and CDR2 ANQGSEA. CDR3 length equals 11 residues. With 3 bases removed from V and 8 bases from J, the gap between germline ends came to 10 bases. As DNA, the CDR3 is TGCAGCGTTGAGGGGCCACTGGGCTACACCTTC. Residues: CSVEGPLGYTF.

This chain joins TRBV14 and TRBJ1-1; D perhaps matches TRBD1 (5 bases). The germline CDR1 and CDR2 sequences are SGHDN and FVKESK. The CDR3 has 14 residues. With 1 base removed from V and 5 bases from J, the gap between germline ends came to 11 bases. CDR3 bases: TGTGCCAGCAGCCAAGGGGGGGAGAAAACTGAAGCTTTCTTT. This codes for CASSQGGEKTEAFF.

The V gene is TRBV28, the J gene TRBJ1-2; no firm D call. Looked up from germline, CDR1 is MDHEN and CDR2 is SYDVKM. Trimming left V 5 bases short and J 0 bases short, with 16 bases between. The CDR3 runs 16 residues. The CDR3 is CASSPSEVPTNYGYTF. CDR3 bases: TGTGCCAGCAGTCCCTCCGAGGTCCCTACTAACTATGGCTACACCTTC.

About this clone: Sequence at one end of the junction differs from germline and may be a read error. The rearrangement links TRBV6-5 to TRBJ2-7, with TRBD2 identical over 11 bases. CDR3 length equals 15 residues. Germline CDR1 MNHEY, CDR2 SVGAGI. CDR3 region: CVSRGVAGGNNEQYF. The DNA for the CDR3 is TGTGTCAGCAGGGGAGTAGCGGGAGGGAACAACGAGCAGTACTTC.

Only a few counts were recorded for this clone. J is TRBJ1-2 and V is TRBV30; D is undetermined. This CDR3 has 13 residues. The germline V gene has CDR1 GTSNPN and CDR2 SVGIG (reference sequence). Trimming cost V 0 bases and J 5 bases, with 10 bases left between them. The CDR3 region has the DNA TGTGCCTGGAGTGTGGAACGGAGGTATGGCTACACCTTC. It translates to CAWSVERRYGYTF.

V gene TRBV25-1 combines with J gene TRBJ2-5; possible D gene TRBD2, 5 bases. Trimming pared 8 bases from V and 5 bases from J, leaving 18 bases between. CDR1 MGHDK and CDR2 SYGVNS come from the germline V gene. The CDR3 is made up of 14 amino acids. The DNA for the CDR3 is TGTGCCAGCGCAGAGCGAGGTGGCGGGGAGACCCAGTACTTC. Translating gives CASAERGGGETQYF. Variable domain in full (rest from reference TRBV25-1 and TRBJ2-5): EADIYQTPRYLVIGTGKKITLECSQTMGHDKMYWYQQDPGMELHLIHYSYGVNSTEKGDLSSESTVSRIRTEHFPLTLESARPSHTSQYLCASAERGGGETQYFGPGTRLLVL.

The chain recombines TRBV11-1 with TRBJ2-1; 8 positions agree with TRBD1. V gave up 3 bases and J gave up 2 bases; unmatched junction bases: 3. Germline values: CDR1 SGHAT, CDR2 FQDESV (reference sequence). This CDR3 region has 15 residues. In nucleotides, the CDR3 is TGTGCCAGCAGCTTGAGGGACAGGCCCTACAATGAGCAGTTCTTC. This gives the protein CASSLRDRPYNEQFF.

V gene TRBV5-4 combines with J gene TRBJ2-5; no clear D gene. This CDR3 has 15 residues. The V gene's germline CDR1 is SGHNT and CDR2 YYREEE (reference sequence). Trimming removed 0 bases from V and 3 bases from J, with 12 bases in between. CDR3 in DNA: TGTGCCAGCAGCTTGGGGGTTGGTGACAAAGAGACCCAGTACTTC. It is translated as CASSLGVGDKETQYF. Based on the CDR3 plus reference TRBV5-4 and TRBJ2-5, the full variable domain is ETGVTQSPTHLIKTRGQQVTLRCSSQSGHNTVSWYQQALGQGPQFIFQYYREEENGRGNFPPRFSGLQFPNYSSELNVNALELDDSALYLCASSLGVGDKETQYFGPGTRLLVL.

This chain links TRBV19 with TRBJ1-1, with 7 bases identical to TRBD1. The trim removed 5 bases at V and 2 bases at J, leaving 11 bases unmatched. The CDR3 runs to 16 residues. Germline assignment: CDR1 LNHDA and CDR2 SQIVND (reference sequence). CDR3 in DNA: TGTGCCAGTAGTGGGCAGTCGGGACAGCGAAACACTGAAGCTTTCTTT. This codes for CASSGQSGQRNTEAFF.

Only one count was recorded for this clone. The V call is TRBV28, the J call TRBJ2-7, with 13 bases lining up with TRBD2. The germline V gene encodes CDR1 MDHEN and CDR2 SYDVKM. The CDR3 covers 19 residues. V gave up 4 bases and J gave up 0 bases; unmatched junction bases: 12. This CDR3 is CASSSPLTSGRASSYEQYF. The DNA of the CDR3 is TGTGCCAGCAGTTCCCCCCTAACTAGCGGGAGGGCAAGCTCCTACGAGCAGTACTTC.

This clone was picked up one time. The genes are TRBV15 and TRBJ2-2, with 16 positions matching TRBD2. Germline assignment: CDR1 LNHNV and CDR2 YYDKDF (reference sequence). V was clipped by 5 bases and J by 6 bases; unmatched bases: 6. The CDR3 has 17 amino acids. The CDR3 nucleotides read TGTGCCACCAGCGGCGGGACTAGCGGGAGGGCCTCCGGGGAGCTGTTTTTT. This gives the protein CATSGGTSGRASGELFF.

J is TRBJ2-3 and V is TRBV25-1, with D hard to call. The CDR3 runs to 13 residues. Deletions cut 7 bases from V and 2 bases from J, with 10 bases between. The germline gives CDR1 MGHDK, CDR2 SYGVNS. As DNA, the CDR3 is TGTGCCAGCACGGAGATTAACACAGATACGCAGTATTTT. Residues: CASTEINTDTQYF. Variable domain in full (rest from reference TRBV25-1 and TRBJ2-3): EADIYQTPRYLVIGTGKKITLECSQTMGHDKMYWYQQDPGMELHLIHYSYGVNSTEKGDLSSESTVSRIRTEHFPLTLESARPSHTSQYLCASTEINTDTQYFGPGTRLTVL.

The chain carries TRBV19 and TRBJ1-5, with D perhaps matching TRBD1 (5 bases). V was clipped by 4 bases and J by 1 base, with 20 bases between them. The CDR3 runs to 18 residues. Per germline, CDR1 LNHDA and CDR2 SQIVND (reference sequence). CDR3 region: CASSTSRVRGGSNQPQHF. DNA for the CDR3: TGTGCCAGTAGTACCTCCAGGGTAAGGGGTGGGAGCAATCAGCCCCAGCATTTT. The variable domain in full, with the rest retrieved from reference TRBV19 and TRBJ1-5, is DGGITQSPKYLFRKEGQNVTLSCEQNLNHDAMYWYRQDPGQGLRLIYYSQIVNDFQKGDIAEGYSVSREKKESFPLTVTSAQKNPTAFYLCASSTSRVRGGSNQPQHFGDGTRLSIL.

This chain uses TRBV29-1 with TRBJ2-7, with TRBD2 as a possible D gene (6 bases). Trimming removed 4 bases from V and 4 bases from J, with 14 bases in between. From germline, CDR1 is SQVTM and CDR2 ANQGSEA. CDR3 size: 13 residues. The CDR3, as DNA: TGCAGCGTTGCCGTAGCGGAGGGGTACGAGCAGTACTTC. Translation gives CSVAVAEGYEQYF.

As regards this clone: Other nucleotide sequences from this sample produce the same CDR3. The chain couples TRBV9 to TRBJ2-3; D gene unclear. Looked up from germline, CDR1 is SGDLS and CDR2 is YYNGEE. V lost 2 bases and J 4 bases, leaving 11 bases between the germline ends. This CDR3 has 14 amino acids. The CDR3 coding sequence is TGTGCCAGCAGCGTGGGCCCCGTCGCAGATACGCAGTATTTT. Translation gives CASSVGPVADTQYF.

A single count supports this clone. The chain links TRBV4-1 to TRBJ2-7; the match to TRBD2 covers 14 bases. This CDR3 has 14 residues. Germline V gene data show CDR1 as MGHRA and CDR2 as YSYEKL. V was pared by 4 bases and J by 6 bases, with 2 bases of the junction left unmatched. The CDR3 nucleotides are TGCGCCAGCAGCCCGGGACTAGCGGGAGCCGAGCAGTACTTC. Translation gives CASSPGLAGAEQYF.

The rearrangement links TRBV27 to TRBJ1-1; 7 bases are shared with TRBD1. The germline V gene has CDR1 MNHEY and CDR2 SMNVEV (reference sequence). Trimming took 6 bases from V and 1 from J; bases not matched to a gene: 5. The CDR3 consists of 14 residues. The CDR3 DNA reads as TGTGCCAGCAGGTTCCGGGACAGGAACACTGAAGCTTTCTTT. This codes for CASRFRDRNTEAFF.

V is TRBV5-8 and J is TRBJ2-1, with 7 positions matching TRBD1. The CDR3 spans 15 residues. V lost 0 bases and J lost 4; bases outside the gene matches: 4. Per germline, CDR1 SGHTS and CDR2 YDEGEE. CDR3 region: CASSLGRQGYNEQFF. The CDR3 DNA follows: TGTGCCAGCAGCTTGGGGCGACAGGGTTACAATGAGCAGTTCTTC.

This chain uses TRBV7-9 with TRBJ1-2; 7 positions match TRBD1. The CDR3 consists of 17 residues. From germline, CDR1 is SEHNR and CDR2 FQNEAQ (reference sequence). The ends lost 4 bases at V and 0 bases at J; junction bases unmatched: 11. CDR3 sequence reads: CASSSPQGTDPNYGYTF. Here the CDR3 DNA reads TGTGCCAGCAGCTCGCCCCAGGGGACAGATCCTAACTATGGCTACACCTTC.

The rearrangement joins TRBV15 to TRBJ2-5, with D perhaps TRBD1 (6 bases). This CDR3 contains 15 residues. Deletions cut 2 bases from V and 5 bases from J, with 15 bases between. Germline V gene sequence: CDR1 LNHNV, CDR2 YYDKDF (reference sequence). This CDR3 is CATSRQGSVGETQYF. Here the CDR3 DNA reads TGTGCCACCAGCAGACAGGGGTCGGTGGGCGAGACCCAGTACTTC.

This chain joins TRBV28 and TRBJ2-5, with D perhaps TRBD2 (6 bases). Germline V gene lookup returns CDR1 MDHEN and CDR2 SYDVKM. The CDR3 is 12 residues long. V was clipped by 6 bases and J by 4 bases, with 9 bases between them. The CDR3 nucleotides are TGTGCCAGCAGGGGGGGTGGAGAGACCCAGTACTTC. This translates into CASRGGGETQYF.

The rearrangement links TRBV7-3 to TRBJ2-1; 12 bases are shared with TRBD1. This CDR3 is built from 15 residues. V lost 5 bases and J lost 8; bases outside the gene matches: 7. Looked up from germline, CDR1 is SGHTA and CDR2 is FQGTGA. CDR3 sequence: CASSPLGTGGDEQFF. The CDR3 coding sequence is TGTGCCAGCAGCCCACTCGGGACAGGGGGCGATGAGCAGTTCTTC.

The chain uses TRBV9 and TRBJ2-1, with TRBD2 identical over 14 bases. The CDR3 spans 16 residues. Unmatched junction bases numbered 7, after V lost 4 bases and J lost 7 bases. Germline V gene lookup returns CDR1 SGDLS and CDR2 YYNGEE. The CDR3 loop is CASSLGTSGSWNEQFF. CDR3 nucleotide sequence: TGTGCCAGCAGCCTGGGGACTAGCGGGAGTTGGAATGAGCAGTTCTTC.

CDR3 nucleotides: TGTGCCAGCAGACTTTATAGCGGGGGAGGCACCGGGGAGCTGTTTTTT. Translating gives CASRLYSGGGTGELFF. This chain links TRBV2 with TRBJ2-2, with 9 nucleotides matching TRBD2. V lost 6 bases, J lost 4 bases, and 9 bases stayed unmatched. CDR3 size: 16 residues. Per germline, CDR1 SNHLY and CDR2 FYNNEI.

This chain uses TRBV6-5 with TRBJ1-1; D is uncertain. Per the germline V gene, CDR1 is MNHEY and CDR2 is SVGAGI. V lost 10 bases to trimming and J lost 0 bases, with 12 bases between them. The CDR3 is 13 amino acids. DNA of the CDR3: TGTGCCACCAAGACACCCATGAACACTGAAGCTTTCTTT. It yields the protein CATKTPMNTEAFF.

The chain joins TRBV9 to TRBJ2-1; maybe TRBD1 (6 bases). The CDR3 runs 14 residues. CDR1 and CDR2 from the germline V gene are SGDLS and YYNGEE. Trimming pared 0 bases from V and 12 bases from J, leaving 16 bases between. DNA of the CDR3: TGTGCCAGCAGCGTAGGCACTTCAGGGGATTCGCAGTTCTTC. Its translation: CASSVGTSGDSQFF.

The chain carries TRBV7-6 and TRBJ2-3, with unresolved D. This CDR3 has 18 amino acids. CDR1 is SGHVS, CDR2 FNYEAQ, per germline. The V end lost 3 bases, the J end lost 0 bases, and 19 bases lay between the germline ends. The CDR3 bases are TGTGCCAGCAGCTTTTTGCTCCGAGCCCCCACGAGCACAGATACGCAGTATTTT. Encoded protein: CASSFLLRAPTSTDTQYF.